The entry below describes one TCR beta chain. The antigen is unknown. The data belong to a study of tumor-infiltrating lymphocytes in localized non-small cell lung cancer. Broader study findings: Each assay used a separate piece of the same tissue.

The CDR3 has 12 residues. Germline CDR1 reads SQVTM; CDR2 reads ANQGSEA. V was trimmed by 5 bases and J by 1 base, leaving 8 bases between them. Only in-frame clones appear in the TCRdb table, and some are missing; sequencing was by immunoSEQ multiplex PCR. The repertoire has 10,000 to 15,000 clones, 75% to 80% of them found once; the top ten carry around 17%. The receptor was derived from a human donor with non-small cell lung cancer. The chain carries TRBV29-1 and TRBJ1-1; possibly TRBD1 for D (6 bases). The sequenced sample consisted of uninvolved lung tissue not adjacent to the tumor. The DNA for the CDR3 is TGCAGCGTTATACAGGGGAACACTGAAGCTTTCTTT. As protein: CSVIQGNTEAFF.